A selection of T cell receptor beta chains follows, all from one sample in a study of beta chain features in type 1 diabetes. The data were produced by immunoSEQ multiplex PCR, yet TCRdb's version contains in-frame clones alone and is incomplete. The sample lists about 660,000 clones; about an eighth were seen once. Sequencing input: naive CD4+ T cells from blood. The receptors stem from a man younger than 30 with type 1 diabetes. The CDR3 runs from the conserved cysteine through the conserved F or W. The D gene is left open where the match is weak. Clone size is shown for a subset of rows, as once, few, many or a class of expanded clone.

v_call,clone_size,d_call,j_call,cdr3_nt,cdr3_aa
TRBV6-6,NA,NA,TRBJ1-1,TGTGCCAGCAGTGACAATTTACGTGCAGCTTTCTTT,CASSDNLRAAFF
TRBV7-3,few,NA,TRBJ1-2,TGTGCCAGCAGCCCAATGGGGGGTCTCGCCTATGGCTACACCTTC,CASSPMGGLAYGYTF
TRBV12-2,NA,NA,TRBJ2-3,TGTGCAAGTCGCGAGAGGCCAGTCACTAGCACAGATACGCAGTATTTT,CASRERPVTSTDTQYF
TRBV18,few,TRBD2,TRBJ2-3,TGTGCCAGCTCACCGACTAGCGGATCAGATACGCAGTATTTT,CASSPTSGSDTQYF
TRBV5-1,few,NA,TRBJ2-3,TGCGCCAGCAGCAGACCCGGGACGGGCAACACAGATACGCAGTATTTT,CASSRPGTGNTDTQYF
TRBV5-4,NA,TRBD1,TRBJ2-5,TGTGCCAGCAGCCACACCGACAGGGAAGAGACCCAGTACTTC,CASSHTDREETQYF
TRBV30,few,NA,TRBJ1-2,TGTGCCTGGAGTGCTGGCTATGGCTACACCTTC,CAWSAGYGYTF
TRBV30,few,TRBD1,TRBJ1-2,TGTGCCTGGACGGACAGGGCCTGGGGCTACACCTTC,CAWTDRAWGYTF
TRBV6-1,few,NA,TRBJ2-4,TGTGCCAGCAGTGGGAGTTCGGTCCTAGCCAAAAACATTCAGTACTTC,CASSGSSVLAKNIQYF
TRBV9,NA,NA,TRBJ2-1,TGTGCCAGCAGCGTAGTAGGAAGAACTAGTTGGTCCTACAATGAGCAGTTCTTC,CASSVVGRTSWSYNEQFF
TRBV5-1,few,NA,TRBJ2-4,TGCGCCAGCAGCAGTTTACAGGGCTCCAAAAACATTCAGTACTTC,CASSSLQGSKNIQYF
TRBV30,NA,NA,TRBJ1-5,TGTGCCTGGAACAAGGCCCATAGCAATCAGCCCCAGCATTTT,CAWNKAHSNQPQHF
TRBV9,few,TRBD1,TRBJ2-1,TGTGCCAGCAGCGTAGAAGGGACAGGGTACAATGAGCAGTTCTTC,CASSVEGTGYNEQFF
TRBV30,few,NA,TRBJ2-7,TGTGCCTGGAAGACTGGGGCCTACGAGCAGTACTTC,CAWKTGAYEQYF
TRBV5-1,NA,TRBD1,TRBJ2-3,TGCGCCAGCAGCTCCGGACAGGGATTCACAGATACGCAGTATTTT,CASSSGQGFTDTQYF
TRBV18,NA,TRBD1,TRBJ2-7,TGTGCCAGCTCACCCAACAGGGGTGAGCAGTACTTC,CASSPNRGEQYF
TRBV30,few,NA,TRBJ1-2,TGTGCCTGGAGGCACGACACATACTATGGCTACACCTTC,CAWRHDTYYGYTF
TRBV5-1,NA,TRBD2,TRBJ2-1,TGCGCCAGCAGCCCGACTAGCGGGAAATACAATGAGCAGTTCTTC,CASSPTSGKYNEQFF
TRBV7-9,few,NA,TRBJ2-2,TGTGCCAGCAGCTTCCGGCATTCGAACACCGGGGAGCTGTTTTTT,CASSFRHSNTGELFF
TRBV19,NA,NA,TRBJ1-5,TGTGCCAGTAGAAGAGGAAATCAGCCCCAGCATTTT,CASRRGNQPQHF
TRBV10-3,few,TRBD1,TRBJ2-1,TGTGCCATCACCGGGACAGTCTACAATGAGCAGTTCTTC,CAITGTVYNEQFF
TRBV19,NA,NA,TRBJ1-2,TGTGCCAGTAGTATGAGGAAACGGGACGCTAACTATGGCTACACCTTC,CASSMRKRDANYGYTF
TRBV29-1,NA,NA,TRBJ2-7,TGCAGCGGGCGAGACCAAGCCGCTACCGAGCAGTACTTC,CSGRDQAATEQYF
TRBV30,NA,NA,TRBJ2-6,TGTGCCTGGAGTGTAAAAGGGTACGGGGCCAACGTCCTGACTTTC,CAWSVKGYGANVLTF
TRBV10-3,NA,NA,TRBJ1-1,TGTGCCATCAGTGAGGCAGTACCGGGGCGGAACACTGAAGCTTTCTTT,CAISEAVPGRNTEAFF
TRBV5-1,few,TRBD1,TRBJ1-5,TGCGCCAGCAGCTTGGAGGGACAGGGCCAGCCCCAGCATTTT,CASSLEGQGQPQHF
TRBV4-2,NA,NA,TRBJ1-2,TGTGCCAGCAGCCAAGAAGTTTCCTATGGCTACACCTTC,CASSQEVSYGYTF
TRBV7-2,few,NA,TRBJ1-1,TGTGCCAGCAGCTATGGGGAGGGGATGAACACTGAAGCTTTCTTT,CASSYGEGMNTEAFF
TRBV29-1,few,NA,TRBJ1-1,TGCAGCGTTCGGGACGGGAACACTGAAGCTTTCTTT,CSVRDGNTEAFF
TRBV10-3,few,TRBD2,TRBJ2-7,TGTGCCATCAGTGGACTAGCGGGAGGCTACGAGCAGTACTTC,CAISGLAGGYEQYF
TRBV18,NA,TRBD1,TRBJ2-7,TGTGCCAGCTCACTCGGACAGGACGAGCAGTACTTC,CASSLGQDEQYF
TRBV28,few,NA,TRBJ2-1,TGTGCCAGCCTAGCTCCCCCGGGCCATAATGAGCAGTTCTTC,CASLAPPGHNEQFF
TRBV28,few,NA,TRBJ2-3,TGTGCCACCGTAAGTGGGGCAACAGATACGCAGTATTTT,CATVSGATDTQYF
TRBV5-4,few,NA,TRBJ1-2,TGTGCCAGCAGCCGTTGGACAGCTTATGGCTACACCTTC,CASSRWTAYGYTF
TRBV18,few,NA,TRBJ2-4,TGTGCCAGCTCACCTCGTGAGGGGTTGGGCATTCAGTACTTC,CASSPREGLGIQYF
TRBV6-5,NA,NA,TRBJ2-3,TGTGCCAGCCAAGAGTCAGATACGCAGTATTTT,CASQESDTQYF
TRBV4-2,NA,NA,TRBJ1-4,TGTGCCAGCAGCCAGGACGCCGGGGCCGATAATGAAAAACTGTTTTTT,CASSQDAGADNEKLFF
TRBV18,few,TRBD2,TRBJ2-4,TGTGCCAGCTCACCTGGGGGACTAGCGGAAAACATTCAGTACTTC,CASSPGGLAENIQYF
TRBV6-6,NA,TRBD1,TRBJ1-4,TGTGCCAGCACAGGGGGCGCGACTAATGAAAAACTGTTTTTT,CASTGGATNEKLFF
TRBV18,few,NA,TRBJ1-1,TGTGCCAGCTCGGGGATAGAGAACACTGAAGCTTTCTTT,CASSGIENTEAFF
TRBV7-2,NA,NA,TRBJ1-2,TGTGCCAGCAGCTTAGCCACCAGGGTTAACTATGGCTACACCTTC,CASSLATRVNYGYTF
TRBV9,NA,NA,TRBJ1-1,TGTGCCAGCAGCGTAAGTGTGAACACTGAAGCTTTCTTT,CASSVSVNTEAFF
TRBV29-1,NA,NA,TRBJ2-1,TGCAGCGCGGGACTCCCAGAACGGAATGAGCAGTTCTTC,CSAGLPERNEQFF
TRBV28,NA,NA,TRBJ1-1,TGTGCCAGCAGGATCCGACCCCAGGGAGGCTCTACGGCTTTCTTT,CASRIRPQGGSTAFF
TRBV18,few,TRBD1,TRBJ2-5,TGTGCCAGCTCACTATGGACAGGGCTGGAAGAGACCCAGTACTTC,CASSLWTGLEETQYF
TRBV18,few,NA,TRBJ1-1,TGTGCCAGCTCACCACTTTGGAGTCGTCAAATGAACACTGAAGCTTTCTTT,CASSPLWSRQMNTEAFF
TRBV29-1,NA,NA,TRBJ1-1,TGCAGCGTTGGTCCCGGGGGCGACGAAGCTTTCTTT,CSVGPGGDEAFF
TRBV15,NA,NA,TRBJ1-6,TGTGCCACCAAGGGTAACGAAGGAGGTGGTTCACCCCTCCACTTT,CATKGNEGGGSPLHF
TRBV2,NA,NA,TRBJ1-3,TGTGCCAGCAGCGGTGACGGCTCTGGAAACACCATATATTTT,CASSGDGSGNTIYF
TRBV5-1,NA,NA,TRBJ2-3,TGCGCCAGCAGCTCACGACGGCCTAGCACAGATACGCAGTATTTT,CASSSRRPSTDTQYF
TRBV5-1,few,NA,TRBJ2-7,TGCGCCAGCAGCTTGCGGGCAGGGAATACCCACGAGCAGTACTTC,CASSLRAGNTHEQYF
TRBV7-9,few,NA,TRBJ1-1,TGTGCCAGCAGCTTTGGTGGGAAAGGTACTGAAGCTTTCTTT,CASSFGGKGTEAFF
TRBV6-1,NA,TRBD2,TRBJ2-7,TGTGCCAGCAGTGACGCCCCGCGGGGGGGAACCTACGAGCAGTACTTC,CASSDAPRGGTYEQYF
TRBV28,few,NA,TRBJ2-3,TGTGCCAGCAGTTTTGGGACTGCCGGTACAGATACGCAGTATTTT,CASSFGTAGTDTQYF
TRBV7-9,few,NA,TRBJ2-5,TGTGCCAGCAGCCGGCGGGAAGAGACCCAGTACTTC,CASSRREETQYF
TRBV28,once,NA,TRBJ1-1,TGTGCCAGCAGTACCCCTCGGGCGGCTTTCTTT,CASSTPRAAFF
TRBV7-2,NA,NA,TRBJ2-5,TGTGCCAGCAGAGGGGCAAGCCAAGAGACCCAGTACTTC,CASRGASQETQYF
TRBV7-9,few,NA,TRBJ1-2,TGTGCCAGCAGCTTAGGGGACATGCGCTACACCTTC,CASSLGDMRYTF
TRBV18,NA,NA,TRBJ2-5,TGTGCCAGCTCACCAGCGGGGAAAGAGACCCAGTACTTC,CASSPAGKETQYF
TRBV11-3,NA,TRBD1,TRBJ2-7,TGTGCCAGCAGCTTAGGGACCGGGACAGCCTACGAGCAGTACTTC,CASSLGTGTAYEQYF